This T cell receptor (beta chain) was obtained from a study of CD8 T cells in Susac syndrome. Random hexamers were used to reverse transcribe 0.5 to 1 ug of RNA. Amplification of TCR beta CDR3 across 54 Vbeta and 13 Jbeta was performed with immunoSEQ multiplex PCR. TCRdb re-analysed the immunoSEQ multiplex PCR reads in MiXCR, keeping a single row per CDR3 protein. Of roughly 200,000 distinct CDR3 sequences listed, approximately 95% were seen once; the top ten hold around 0.082%. Trimming stripped 7 bases from V and 7 bases from J, with 11 bases between. The CDR3 length is 13 residues. Germline V gene sequence: CDR1 MGHDK, CDR2 SYGVNS. Bulk CD8+ and CD4+ cells came from magnetic negative isolation; CD8+ TEMRA by FACS.

The chain is built from TRBV25-1 and TRBJ1-6; TRBD1 is a possible D gene (6 bases). The TCR sequence derives from a human donor with multiple sclerosis. Sample: CD4+ T cells from PBMCs. The CDR3 sequence is CASMEQGNSPLHF. The CDR3 DNA reads as TGTGCCAGCATGGAACAGGGAAATTCACCCCTCCACTTT.